The 8 T cell receptor beta chains given below trace back to one sample, sequenced in a study of blood T cell repertoires in COVID-19. TCRdb's copy holds only in-frame clones and misses some; the assay was immunoSEQ multiplex PCR. Of about 170,000 clones listed, around 93% are singletons. Source material: peripheral blood. These receptors came from a man younger than 40 with COVID-19, enrolled during active disease.

The gene calls are TRBV27 and TRBJ2-7; TRBD1 matches 10 bases. The CDR3 loop spans 14 amino acids. From germline, CDR1 is MNHEY and CDR2 SMNVEV (reference sequence). Trimming took 6 bases from V and 4 from J; bases not matched to a gene: 6. The CDR3 is CASRIRDRGYEQYF. In DNA form, the CDR3 reads TGTGCCAGCAGGATTCGGGACAGGGGTTACGAGCAGTACTTC.

The CDR3 here is CASSQDDVAGDTDTQYF. In nucleotides, the CDR3 is TGCGCCAGCAGCCAAGATGACGTAGCGGGGGACACAGATACGCAGTATTTT. V gene TRBV4-3 combines with J gene TRBJ2-3, with 9 bases fitting TRBD2. V lost 0 bases, J lost 2 bases, and 6 bases stayed unmatched. The CDR3 contains 17 residues. CDR1 is LGHNA, CDR2 YSLEER, per germline.

The chain has TRBV11-2 and TRBJ2-3, with 10 bases aligning to TRBD2. This CDR3 comprises 16 residues. Germline V gene lookup returns CDR1 SGHAT and CDR2 FQNNGV. Unmatched junction bases numbered 4, after V lost 2 bases and J lost 2 bases. Here the CDR3 reads CASSLRLAGVTDTQYF. The CDR3 DNA follows: TGTGCCAGCAGCTTAAGGCTAGCGGGGGTCACAGATACGCAGTATTTT.

The gene calls are TRBV21-1 and TRBJ2-7; the table assigns TRBD1, which was not confirmed against the DNA. TRBV21-1 is a pseudogene. This CDR3 is built from 16 residues. This CDR3 reads CASSSPQTGFPYEQYF. The DNA for the CDR3 is TGTGCCAGCAGCTCTCCTCAGACAGGGTTTCCCTACGAGCAGTACTTC.

The chain joins TRBV7-8 to TRBJ1-4; 8 bases match TRBD1. V dropped 5 bases and J dropped 0; count of bases not matched to a gene: 11. Germline V CDR1 and CDR2: SGHVS, FQNEAQ. The CDR3 has 18 residues. The CDR3, as DNA: TGTGCCAGCAGCCGGCCGACAGGGGTTGGGGCAACTAATGAAAAACTGTTTTTT. Translating gives CASSRPTGVGATNEKLFF.

The chain is built from TRBV19 and TRBJ1-2; 8 bases are a match to TRBD1. The CDR3 is 13 residues long. CDR1 LNHDA and CDR2 SQIVND come from the germline V gene (reference sequence). V shed 9 bases and J 4 bases; nucleotides not matched to a gene: 7. CDR3 nucleotide sequence: TGTGCCAGCGACGACGGACAGGGCTATGGCTACACCTTC. This codes for CASDDGQGYGYTF.

This clone was found once. The chain's CDR3 is CASSLAQGRTEAFF. The CDR3 bases are TGTGCCAGCAGCTTAGCTCAGGGTAGGACTGAAGCTTTCTTT. V and J are TRBV7-9 and TRBJ1-1, with D possibly TRBD1 on 5 matching bases. Germline V gives CDR1 SEHNR, CDR2 FQNEAQ (reference sequence). The V end lost 0 bases, the J end lost 5 bases, and 10 bases lay between the germline ends. The CDR3 contains 14 residues. The full variable domain, with the rest looked up from reference TRBV7-9 and TRBJ1-1, is DTGVSQNPRHKITKRGQNVTFRCDPISEHNRLYWYRQTLGQGPEFLTYFQNEAQLEKSRLLSDRFSAERPKGSFSTLEIQRTEQGDSAMYLCASSLAQGRTEAFFGQGTRLTVV.

This chain connects TRBV5-1 to TRBJ2-1, with TRBD1 identical over 7 bases. Germline CDR1 SGHRS, CDR2 YFSETQ. Trimming cost V 5 bases and J 5 bases; bases outside gene matches: 13. This CDR3 comprises 16 residues. Here the CDR3 DNA reads TGCGCCAGCAGACTCGCACCGGGACAGATAAACAATGAGCAGTTCTTC. This gives the protein CASRLAPGQINNEQFF.